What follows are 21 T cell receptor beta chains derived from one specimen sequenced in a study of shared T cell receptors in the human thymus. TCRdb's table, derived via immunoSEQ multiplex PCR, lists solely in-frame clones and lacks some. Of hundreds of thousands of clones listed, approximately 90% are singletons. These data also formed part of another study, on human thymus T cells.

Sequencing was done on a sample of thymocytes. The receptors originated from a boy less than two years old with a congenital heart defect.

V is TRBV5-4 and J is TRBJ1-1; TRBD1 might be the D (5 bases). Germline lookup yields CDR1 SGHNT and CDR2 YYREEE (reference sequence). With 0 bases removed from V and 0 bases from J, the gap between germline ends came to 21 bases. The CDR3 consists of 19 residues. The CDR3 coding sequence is TGTGCCAGCAGCTTGGAGAGACAGAAAGCGAGAGAAATGAACACTGAAGCTTTCTTT. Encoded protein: CASSLERQKAREMNTEAFF.

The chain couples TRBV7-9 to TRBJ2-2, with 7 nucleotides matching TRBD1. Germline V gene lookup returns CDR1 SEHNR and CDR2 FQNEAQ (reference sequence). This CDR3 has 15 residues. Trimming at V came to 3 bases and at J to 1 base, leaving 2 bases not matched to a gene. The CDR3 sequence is CASSFGQENTGELFF. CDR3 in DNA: TGTGCCAGCAGCTTTGGACAGGAGAACACCGGGGAGCTGTTTTTT.

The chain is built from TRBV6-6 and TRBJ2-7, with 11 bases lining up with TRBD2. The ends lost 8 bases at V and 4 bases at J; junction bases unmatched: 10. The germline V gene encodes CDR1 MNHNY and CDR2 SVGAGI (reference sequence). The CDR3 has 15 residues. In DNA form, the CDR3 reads TGTGCCAGCGGGCCATTAGCGGGAGGGAGTTACGAGCAGTACTTC. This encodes CASGPLAGGSYEQYF.

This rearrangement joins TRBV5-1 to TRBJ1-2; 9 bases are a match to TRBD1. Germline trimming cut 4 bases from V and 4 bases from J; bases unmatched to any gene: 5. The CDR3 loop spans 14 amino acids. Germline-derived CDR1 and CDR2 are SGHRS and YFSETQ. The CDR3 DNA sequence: TGCGCCAGCAGCCGGGGACAGGGTCCCTATGGCTACACCTTC. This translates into CASSRGQGPYGYTF.

CDR3 amino acids: CASSLAQGEREGGETQYF. The CDR3 DNA follows: TGTGCCAGCAGCTTGGCCCAGGGCGAGCGGGAGGGGGGAGAGACCCAGTACTTC. The chain combines TRBV5-6 with TRBJ2-5; TRBD2 matches at 10 bases. This CDR3 is 18 amino acids long. V trimming: 0 bases; J trimming: 4 bases; junction bases outside the gene matches: 12. Germline V CDR1 and CDR2: SGHDT, YYEEEE.

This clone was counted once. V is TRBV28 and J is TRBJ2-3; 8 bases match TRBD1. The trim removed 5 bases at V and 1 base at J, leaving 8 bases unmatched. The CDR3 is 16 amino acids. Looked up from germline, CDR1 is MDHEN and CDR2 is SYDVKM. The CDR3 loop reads CASSPRRGHGTDTQYF. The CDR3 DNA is TGTGCCAGCAGTCCGCGCAGGGGGCACGGCACAGATACGCAGTATTTT.

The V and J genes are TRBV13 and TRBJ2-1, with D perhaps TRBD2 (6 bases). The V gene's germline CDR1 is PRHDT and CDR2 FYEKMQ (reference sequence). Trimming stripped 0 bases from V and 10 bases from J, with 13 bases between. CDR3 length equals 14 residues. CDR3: CASSLGAGGEEQFF. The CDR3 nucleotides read TGTGCCAGCAGCTTAGGCGCCGGCGGGGAAGAGCAGTTCTTC.

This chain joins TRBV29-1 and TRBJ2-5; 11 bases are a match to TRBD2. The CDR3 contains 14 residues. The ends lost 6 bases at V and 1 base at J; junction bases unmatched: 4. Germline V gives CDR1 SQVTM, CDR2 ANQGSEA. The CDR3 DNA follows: TGCAGCGTCCTGGGACTAGCGGCCCAAGAGACCCAGTACTTC. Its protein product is CSVLGLAAQETQYF.

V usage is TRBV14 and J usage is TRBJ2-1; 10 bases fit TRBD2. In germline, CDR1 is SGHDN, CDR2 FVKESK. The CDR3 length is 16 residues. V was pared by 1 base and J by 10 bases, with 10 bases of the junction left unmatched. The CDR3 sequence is CASSQVRSSGSGEQFF. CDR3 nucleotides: TGTGCCAGCAGCCAAGTTCGGTCTAGCGGGAGTGGCGAGCAGTTCTTC.

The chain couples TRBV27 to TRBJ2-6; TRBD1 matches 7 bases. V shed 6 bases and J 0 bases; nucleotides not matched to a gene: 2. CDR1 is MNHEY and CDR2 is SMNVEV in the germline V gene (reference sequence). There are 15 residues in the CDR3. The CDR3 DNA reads TGTGCCAGCAGAACAGGGGACTCTGGGGCCAACGTCCTGACTTTC. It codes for CASRTGDSGANVLTF.

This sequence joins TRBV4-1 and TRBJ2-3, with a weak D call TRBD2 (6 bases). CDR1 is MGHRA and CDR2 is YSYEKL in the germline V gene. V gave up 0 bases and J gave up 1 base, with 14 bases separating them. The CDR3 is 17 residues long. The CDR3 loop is CASSQDPGASGTDTQYF. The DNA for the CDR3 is TGCGCCAGCAGCCAAGATCCTGGGGCTAGCGGCACAGATACGCAGTATTTT.

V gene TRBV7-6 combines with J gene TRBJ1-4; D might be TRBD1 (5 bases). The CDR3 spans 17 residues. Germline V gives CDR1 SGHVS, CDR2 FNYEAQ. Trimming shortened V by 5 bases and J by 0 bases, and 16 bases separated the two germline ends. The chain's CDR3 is CASSPQTATTTNEKLFF. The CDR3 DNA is TGTGCCAGCAGCCCCCAGACAGCTACCACAACTAATGAAAAACTGTTTTTT.

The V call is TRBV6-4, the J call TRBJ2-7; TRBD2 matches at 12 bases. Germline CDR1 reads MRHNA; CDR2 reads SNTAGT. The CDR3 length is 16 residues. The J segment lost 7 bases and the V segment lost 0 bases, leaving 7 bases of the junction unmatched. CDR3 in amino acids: CASSDSWTSGIWEQYF. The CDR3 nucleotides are TGTGCCAGCAGTGACTCCTGGACTAGCGGGATATGGGAGCAGTACTTC.

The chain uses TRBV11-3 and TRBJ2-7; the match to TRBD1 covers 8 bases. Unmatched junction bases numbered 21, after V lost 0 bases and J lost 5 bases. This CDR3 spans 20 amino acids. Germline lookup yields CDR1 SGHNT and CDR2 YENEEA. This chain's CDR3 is CASSLDGLYAPYRGKHEQYF. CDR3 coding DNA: TGTGCCAGCAGCTTAGATGGTCTTTATGCTCCCTACAGGGGGAAACACGAGCAGTACTTC.

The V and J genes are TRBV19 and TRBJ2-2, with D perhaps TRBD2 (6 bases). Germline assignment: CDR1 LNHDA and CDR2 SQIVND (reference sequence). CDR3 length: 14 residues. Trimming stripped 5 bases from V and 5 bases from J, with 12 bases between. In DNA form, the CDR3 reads TGTGCCAGTAGTCGCCGACTAGGAACCGGGGAGCTGTTTTTT. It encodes CASSRRLGTGELFF.

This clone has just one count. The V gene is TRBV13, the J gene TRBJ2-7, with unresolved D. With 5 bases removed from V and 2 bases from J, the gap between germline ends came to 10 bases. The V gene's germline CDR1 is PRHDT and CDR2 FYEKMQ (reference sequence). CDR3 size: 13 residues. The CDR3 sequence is CASSPKVAYEQYF. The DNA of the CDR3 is TGTGCCAGCAGCCCAAAAGTAGCCTACGAGCAGTACTTC. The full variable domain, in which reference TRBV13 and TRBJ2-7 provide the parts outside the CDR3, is AAGVIQSPRHLIKEKRETATLKCYPIPRHDTVYWYQQGPGQDPQFLISFYEKMQSDKGSIPDRFSAQQFSDYHSELNMSSLELGDSALYFCASSPKVAYEQYFGPGTRLTVT.

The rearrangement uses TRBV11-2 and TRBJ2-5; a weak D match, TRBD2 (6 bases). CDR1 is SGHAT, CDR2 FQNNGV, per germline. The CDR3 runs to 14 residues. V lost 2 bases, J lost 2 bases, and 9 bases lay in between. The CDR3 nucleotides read TGTGCCAGCAGCTTACGACTAGAACAAGAGACCCAGTACTTC. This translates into CASSLRLEQETQYF.

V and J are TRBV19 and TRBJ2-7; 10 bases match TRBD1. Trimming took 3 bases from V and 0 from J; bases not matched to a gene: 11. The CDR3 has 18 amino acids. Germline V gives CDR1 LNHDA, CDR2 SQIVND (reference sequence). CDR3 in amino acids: CASSMTGGAGIFSYEQYF. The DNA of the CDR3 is TGTGCCAGTAGTATGACAGGGGGCGCAGGAATCTTCTCCTACGAGCAGTACTTC.

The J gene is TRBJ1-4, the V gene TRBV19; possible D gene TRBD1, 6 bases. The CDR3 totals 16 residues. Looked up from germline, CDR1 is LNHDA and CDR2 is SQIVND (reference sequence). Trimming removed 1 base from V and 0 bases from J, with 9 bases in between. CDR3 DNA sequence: TGTGCCAGTAGTATAGTAGGGACAACAACTAATGAAAAACTGTTTTTT. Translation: CASSIVGTTTNEKLFF.

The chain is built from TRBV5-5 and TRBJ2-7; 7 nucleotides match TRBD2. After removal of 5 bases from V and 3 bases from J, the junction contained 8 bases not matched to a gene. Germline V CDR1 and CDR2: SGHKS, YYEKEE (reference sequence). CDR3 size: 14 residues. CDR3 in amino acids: CASRGPRGVYEQYF. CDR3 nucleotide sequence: TGTGCCAGCAGGGGGCCCCGGGGGGTCTACGAGCAGTACTTC.

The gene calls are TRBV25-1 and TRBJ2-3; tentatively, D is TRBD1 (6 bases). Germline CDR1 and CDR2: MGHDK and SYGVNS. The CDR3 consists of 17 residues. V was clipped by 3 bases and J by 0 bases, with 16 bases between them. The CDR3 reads CASSERRRQGSTDTQYF. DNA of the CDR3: TGTGCCAGCAGTGAGAGACGACGCCAGGGGAGCACAGATACGCAGTATTTT. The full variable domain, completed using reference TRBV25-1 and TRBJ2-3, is EADIYQTPRYLVIGTGKKITLECSQTMGHDKMYWYQQDPGMELHLIHYSYGVNSTEKGDLSSESTVSRIRTEHFPLTLESARPSHTSQYLCASSERRRQGSTDTQYFGPGTRLTVL.